This TCR beta chain was sequenced during a study of graft-versus-host responses after intestinal transplantation. Study-level background: The recipients all started with anti-thymocyte globulin induction and then took tacrolimus and steroids for about 3 years. Points from the study as a whole: Among circulating GvH clones, peak levels were associated with early post-transplant declines in HvG clones. The recipient marrow held GvH clones, and some of them showed up first in ileum or blood.

TCRdb's copy holds only in-frame clones and misses some; the assay was immunoSEQ multiplex PCR. The data show tens of thousands of clones, 89% seen once. About this clone: No antigen is known for it.

Specimen: unstimulated CD8+ T cells sorted from spleen or lymph node cells, collected before intestinal transplant. The clonotype was recovered from a human donor who received an intestinal transplant.

DNA of the CDR3: TGTGCCAGCAGTCCCAGTGGTTCCTACGAGCAGTACTTC. Encoded protein: CASSPSGSYEQYF. The chain recombines TRBV27 with TRBJ2-7; D gene unclear. Between the trimmed V and J ends, which lost 5 bases and 1 base, there was a span of 9 bases. This CDR3 contains 13 residues. CDR1 and CDR2 (germline): MNHEY, SMNVEV (reference sequence).